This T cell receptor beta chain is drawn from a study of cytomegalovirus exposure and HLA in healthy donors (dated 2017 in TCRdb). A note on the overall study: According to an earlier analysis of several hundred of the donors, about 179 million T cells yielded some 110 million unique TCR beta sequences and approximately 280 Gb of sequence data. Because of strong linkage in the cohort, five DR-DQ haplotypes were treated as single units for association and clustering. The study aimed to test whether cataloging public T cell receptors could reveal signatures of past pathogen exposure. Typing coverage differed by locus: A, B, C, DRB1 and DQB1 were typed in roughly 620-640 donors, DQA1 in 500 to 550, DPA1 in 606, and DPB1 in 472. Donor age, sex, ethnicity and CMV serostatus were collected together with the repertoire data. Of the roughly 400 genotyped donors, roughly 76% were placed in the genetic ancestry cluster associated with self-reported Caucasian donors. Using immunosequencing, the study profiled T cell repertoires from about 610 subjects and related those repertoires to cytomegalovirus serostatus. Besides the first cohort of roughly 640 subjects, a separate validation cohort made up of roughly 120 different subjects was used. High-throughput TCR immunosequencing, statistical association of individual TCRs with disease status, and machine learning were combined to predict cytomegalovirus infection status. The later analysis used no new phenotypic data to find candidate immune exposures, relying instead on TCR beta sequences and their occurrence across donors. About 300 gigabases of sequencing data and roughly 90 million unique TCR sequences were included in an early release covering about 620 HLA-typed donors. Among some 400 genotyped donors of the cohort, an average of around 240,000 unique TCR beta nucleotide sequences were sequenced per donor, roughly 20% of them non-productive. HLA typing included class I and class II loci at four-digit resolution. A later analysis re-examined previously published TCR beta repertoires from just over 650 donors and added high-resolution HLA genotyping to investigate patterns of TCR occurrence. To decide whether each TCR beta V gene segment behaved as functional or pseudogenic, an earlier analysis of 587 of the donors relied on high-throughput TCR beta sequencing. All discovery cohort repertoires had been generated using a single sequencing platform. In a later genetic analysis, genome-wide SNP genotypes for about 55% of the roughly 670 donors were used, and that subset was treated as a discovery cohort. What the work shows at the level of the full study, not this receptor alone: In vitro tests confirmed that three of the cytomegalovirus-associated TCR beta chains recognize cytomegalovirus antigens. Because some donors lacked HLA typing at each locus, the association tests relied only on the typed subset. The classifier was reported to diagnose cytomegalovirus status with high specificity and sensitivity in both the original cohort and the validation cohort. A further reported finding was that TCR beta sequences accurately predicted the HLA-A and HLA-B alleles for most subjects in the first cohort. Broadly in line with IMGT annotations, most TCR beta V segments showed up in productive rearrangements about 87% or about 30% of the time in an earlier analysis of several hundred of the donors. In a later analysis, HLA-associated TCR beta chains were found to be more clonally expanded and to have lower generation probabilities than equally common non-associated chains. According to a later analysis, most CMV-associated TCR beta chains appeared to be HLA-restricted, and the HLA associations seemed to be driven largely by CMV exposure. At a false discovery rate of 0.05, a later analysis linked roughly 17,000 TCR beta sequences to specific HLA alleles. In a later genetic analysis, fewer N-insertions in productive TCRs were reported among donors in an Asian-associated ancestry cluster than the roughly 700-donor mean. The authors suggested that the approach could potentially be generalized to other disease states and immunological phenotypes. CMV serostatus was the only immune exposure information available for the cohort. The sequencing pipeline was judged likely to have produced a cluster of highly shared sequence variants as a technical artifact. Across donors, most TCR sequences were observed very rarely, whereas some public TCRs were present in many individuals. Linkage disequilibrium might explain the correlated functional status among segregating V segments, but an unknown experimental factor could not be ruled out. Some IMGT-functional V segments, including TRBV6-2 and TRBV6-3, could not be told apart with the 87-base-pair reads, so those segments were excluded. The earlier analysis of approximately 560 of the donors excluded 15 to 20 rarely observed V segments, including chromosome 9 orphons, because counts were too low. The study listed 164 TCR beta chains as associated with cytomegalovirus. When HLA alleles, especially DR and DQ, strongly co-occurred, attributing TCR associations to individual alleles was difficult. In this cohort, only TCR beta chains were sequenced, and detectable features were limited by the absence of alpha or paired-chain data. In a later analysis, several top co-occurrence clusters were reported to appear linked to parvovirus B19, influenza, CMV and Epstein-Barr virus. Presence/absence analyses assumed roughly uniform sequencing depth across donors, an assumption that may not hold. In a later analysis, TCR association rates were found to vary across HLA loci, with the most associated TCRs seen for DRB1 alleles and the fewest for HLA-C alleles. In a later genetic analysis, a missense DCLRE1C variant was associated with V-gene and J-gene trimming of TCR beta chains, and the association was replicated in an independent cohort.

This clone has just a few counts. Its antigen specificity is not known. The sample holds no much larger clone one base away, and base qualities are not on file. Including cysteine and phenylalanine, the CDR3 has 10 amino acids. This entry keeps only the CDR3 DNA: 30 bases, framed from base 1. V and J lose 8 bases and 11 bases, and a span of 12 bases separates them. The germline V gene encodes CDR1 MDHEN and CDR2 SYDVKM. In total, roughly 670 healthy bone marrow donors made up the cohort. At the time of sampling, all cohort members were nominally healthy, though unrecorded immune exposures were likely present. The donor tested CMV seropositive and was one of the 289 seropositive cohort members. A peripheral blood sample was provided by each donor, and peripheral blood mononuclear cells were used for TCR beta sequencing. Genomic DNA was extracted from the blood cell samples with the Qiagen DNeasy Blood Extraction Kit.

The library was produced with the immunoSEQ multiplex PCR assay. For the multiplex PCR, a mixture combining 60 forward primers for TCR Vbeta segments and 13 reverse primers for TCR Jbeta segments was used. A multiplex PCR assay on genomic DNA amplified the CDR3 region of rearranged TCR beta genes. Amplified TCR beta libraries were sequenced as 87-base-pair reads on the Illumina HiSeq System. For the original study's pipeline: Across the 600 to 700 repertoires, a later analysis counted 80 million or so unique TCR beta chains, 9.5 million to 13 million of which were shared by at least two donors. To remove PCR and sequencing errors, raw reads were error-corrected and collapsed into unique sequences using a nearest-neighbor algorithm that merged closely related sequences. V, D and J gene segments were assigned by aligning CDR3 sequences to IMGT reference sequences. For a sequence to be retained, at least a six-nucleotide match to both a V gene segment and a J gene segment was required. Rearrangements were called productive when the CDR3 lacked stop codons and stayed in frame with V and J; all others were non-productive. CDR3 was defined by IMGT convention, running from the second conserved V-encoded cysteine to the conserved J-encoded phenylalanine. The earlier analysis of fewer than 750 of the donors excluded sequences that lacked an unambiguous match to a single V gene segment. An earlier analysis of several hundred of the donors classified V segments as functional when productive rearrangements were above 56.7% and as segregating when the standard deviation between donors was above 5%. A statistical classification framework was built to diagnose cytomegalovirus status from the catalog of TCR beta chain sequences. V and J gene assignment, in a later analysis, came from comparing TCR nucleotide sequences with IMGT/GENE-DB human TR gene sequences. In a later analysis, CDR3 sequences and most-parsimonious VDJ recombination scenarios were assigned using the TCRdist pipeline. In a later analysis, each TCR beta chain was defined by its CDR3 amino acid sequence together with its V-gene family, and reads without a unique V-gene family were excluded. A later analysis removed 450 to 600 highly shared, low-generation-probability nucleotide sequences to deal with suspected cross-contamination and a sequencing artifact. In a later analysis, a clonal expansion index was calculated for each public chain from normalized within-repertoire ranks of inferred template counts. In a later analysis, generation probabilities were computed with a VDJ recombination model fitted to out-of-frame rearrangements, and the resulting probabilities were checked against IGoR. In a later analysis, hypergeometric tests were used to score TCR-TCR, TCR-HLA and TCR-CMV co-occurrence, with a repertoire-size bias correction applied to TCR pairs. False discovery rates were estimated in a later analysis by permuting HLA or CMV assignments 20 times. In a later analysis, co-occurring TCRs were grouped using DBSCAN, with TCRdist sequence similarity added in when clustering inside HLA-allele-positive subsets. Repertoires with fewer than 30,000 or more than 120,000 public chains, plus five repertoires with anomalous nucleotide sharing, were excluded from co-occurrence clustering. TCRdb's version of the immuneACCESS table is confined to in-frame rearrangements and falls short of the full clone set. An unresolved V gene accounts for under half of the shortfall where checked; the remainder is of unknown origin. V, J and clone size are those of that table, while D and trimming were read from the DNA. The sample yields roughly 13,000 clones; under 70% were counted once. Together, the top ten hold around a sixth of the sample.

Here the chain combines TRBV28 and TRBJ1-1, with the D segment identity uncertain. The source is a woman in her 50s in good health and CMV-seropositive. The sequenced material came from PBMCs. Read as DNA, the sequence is TGTGCCAGCTCCTCCGTAATCGCTTTCTTT. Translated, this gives CASSSVIAFF.